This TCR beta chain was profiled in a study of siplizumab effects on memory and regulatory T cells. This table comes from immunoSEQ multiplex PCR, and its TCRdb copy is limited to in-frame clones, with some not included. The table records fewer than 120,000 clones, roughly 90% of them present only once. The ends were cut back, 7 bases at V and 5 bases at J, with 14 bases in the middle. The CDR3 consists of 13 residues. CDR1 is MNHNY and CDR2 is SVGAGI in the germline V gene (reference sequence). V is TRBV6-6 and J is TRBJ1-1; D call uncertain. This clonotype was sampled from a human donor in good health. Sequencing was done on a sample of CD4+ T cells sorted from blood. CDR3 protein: CASTGLPGTEAFF. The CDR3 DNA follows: TGTGCCAGCACCGGACTACCTGGGACTGAAGCTTTCTTT.